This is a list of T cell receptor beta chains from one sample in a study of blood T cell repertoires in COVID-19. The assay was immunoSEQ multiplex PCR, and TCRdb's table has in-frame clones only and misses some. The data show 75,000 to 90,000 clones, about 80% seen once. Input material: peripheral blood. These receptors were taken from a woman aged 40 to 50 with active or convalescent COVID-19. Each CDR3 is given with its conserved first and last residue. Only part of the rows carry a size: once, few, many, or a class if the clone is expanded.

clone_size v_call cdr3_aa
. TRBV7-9 CASSFTGDETQYF
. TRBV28 CASSPSGGRNSPLHF
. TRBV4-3 CASSQDGDHYYNEQFF
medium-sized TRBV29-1 CSVYSGELFF
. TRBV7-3 CASSLRGSGETQYF
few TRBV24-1 CATSDLSDRGPFTGELFF
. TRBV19 CASSGREGETQYF
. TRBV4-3 CASSERDRAGYEQYF
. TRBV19 CASSTFSGELFF
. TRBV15 CATSRDRIVQGPGELFF
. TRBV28 CASSGGDTRGHYEQYF
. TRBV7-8 CASSPLPSGNTGELFF
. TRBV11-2 CASSKGPRSNEQYF
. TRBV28 CASSSTQFGEKLFF
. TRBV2 CASRPQGSGNTIYF
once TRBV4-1 CASSQDSADRGTETQYF
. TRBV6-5 CASSYRETGYGYTF
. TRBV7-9 CASSLMTDTQYF
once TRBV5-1 CASSMDGTGSYEQYF
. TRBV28 CASLGRNYEQYF
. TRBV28 CASSLSSGGKDEQFF
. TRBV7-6 CASSLAGGNANTGELFF
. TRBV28 CASTGTYFSYEQYF
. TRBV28 CASSFTGTRTYEQYF
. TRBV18 CASSPDTGGDYGYTF
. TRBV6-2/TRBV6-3 CASSYGASGGTDTQYF
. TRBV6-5 CASSYHGGEQYF
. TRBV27 CASSGGTGELFF
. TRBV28 CASTLAGRTYEQYF
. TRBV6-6 CASRGQGGATEAFF